This is a list of T cell receptor beta chains from one sample in a study of PD-L1 blockade in urothelial cancer. Profiling relied on immunoSEQ multiplex PCR, and the TCRdb table lists in-frame clones only, not all of them. Here the sample spans over 45,000 clones, about 86% being singletons. The sequences come from PBMCs, collected around atezolizumab (anti-PD-L1) treatment. These receptors all come from a man aged 60 to 69 with urothelial cancer. Each CDR3 is given with its conserved first and last residue. The D gene is left open where the match is weak. Not every row has a clone size; where given, it reads once, few, many or a size class.

v_gene	d_gene	len	j_gene	abundance	CDR3nt	CDR3aa
TRBV21-1	-	12	TRBJ1-1	-	TGTGCCAGCAGCCAACGGCGGACTGAAGCTTTCTTT	CASSQRRTEAFF
TRBV4-1	TRBD1	19	TRBJ2-1	-	TGCGCCAGCAGCCAAGAGCGCCCCGGGACAGGGAAGGTCCACAATGAGCAGTTCTTC	CASSQERPGTGKVHNEQFF
TRBV30	-	13	TRBJ1-5	once	TGTGCCTGGACAGAAGGGGTCGGTCAGCCCCAGCATTTT	CAWTEGVGQPQHF
TRBV7-2	-	12	TRBJ2-7	once	TGTGCCAGCGCAAAAACAAGCTACGAGCAGTACTTC	CASAKTSYEQYF
TRBV5-1	-	14	TRBJ1-3	-	TGCGCCAGCAGGCGCCAGGACTCTGGAAACACCATATATTTT	CASRRQDSGNTIYF
TRBV6-1	-	15	TRBJ2-3	once	TGTGCCAGCACCATCCGACATGGAAGCACAGATACGCAGTATTTT	CASTIRHGSTDTQYF
TRBV15	-	15	TRBJ1-5	-	TGTGCCACCAGCAGGGATGACACAGGGTACCAGCCCCAGCATTTT	CATSRDDTGYQPQHF
TRBV6-1	-	15	TRBJ1-5	medium-sized	TGTGCCAGCAGCGCGGGGTTGGATCCCAATCAGCCCCAGCATTTT	CASSAGLDPNQPQHF
TRBV29-1	-	14	TRBJ1-3	-	TGCAGCCCTCAACACGACAGCTCTGGAAACACCATATATTTT	CSPQHDSSGNTIYF
TRBV5-4	-	13	TRBJ2-7	-	TGTGCCAGCAGCCCCTGGGGCGCCTACGAGCAGTACTTC	CASSPWGAYEQYF
TRBV30	-	15	TRBJ1-1	-	TGTGCCTGGAGTGCACAGGCTTTGTCCCGAGGTGAAGCTTTCTTT	CAWSAQALSRGEAFF
TRBV2	TRBD1	14	TRBJ2-7	-	TGTGCCAGCATTGAACAGGGGCGCTCCTACGAGCAGTACTTC	CASIEQGRSYEQYF
TRBV27	TRBD1	15	TRBJ1-6	-	TGTGCCAGCAGTCCGAGGACAGGGGAGGTTTCACCCCTCCACTTT	CASSPRTGEVSPLHF
TRBV10-1	TRBD1	16	TRBJ2-1	-	TGCGCCAGCAGTGACCGGGACAGGGTGATGGGCAATGAGCAGTTCTTC	CASSDRDRVMGNEQFF
TRBV25-1	-	14	TRBJ1-2	-	TGTGCCAGCAGTGAAAACCAGGCCACCTATGGCTACACCTTC	CASSENQATYGYTF
TRBV5-6	-	11	TRBJ2-1	once	TGTGCCAGCAGTTTATACAATGAGCAGTTCTTC	CASSLYNEQFF
TRBV10-3	-	13	TRBJ1-1	-	TGTGCCACCGCGGACAGTTTGAACACTGAAGCTTTCTTT	CATADSLNTEAFF
TRBV5-1	TRBD2	14	TRBJ2-5	once	TGCGCCAGCAGCGATATAGCGGGGAGGGAGACCCAGTACTTC	CASSDIAGRETQYF
TRBV30	TRBD1	14	TRBJ1-2	few	TGTGCCTGGAGCAGACAGGGGGAACGGTATGGCTACACCTTC	CAWSRQGERYGYTF
TRBV4-3	-	19	TRBJ2-1	-	TGCGCCAGCAGCCAAGGGTTAGGCGTCTCGGACGGGATCTACATTGAGCAGTTCTTC	CASSQGLGVSDGIYIEQFF
TRBV6-1	-	13	TRBJ1-1	-	TGTGCCAGCGGAGCCCGGGAGGACACTGAAGCTTTCTTT	CASGAREDTEAFF
TRBV9	-	15	TRBJ2-3	-	TGTGCCAGCAGCGTTCTGGCGGGGAGCACAGATACGCAGTATTTT	CASSVLAGSTDTQYF
TRBV7-2	-	14	TRBJ1-3	-	TGTGCCAGCAGCCTCTGGACTGGGAAAAACACCATATATTTT	CASSLWTGKNTIYF
TRBV12-5	-	13	TRBJ2-5	-	TGTGCTAGTGGTCCCCCGGGTGGAGAGACCCAGTACTTC	CASGPPGGETQYF
TRBV6-6	-	12	TRBJ1-1	-	TGTGCCAGCGCGGGGGGTGGCACTGAAGCTTTCTTT	CASAGGGTEAFF
TRBV6-4	TRBD1	13	TRBJ1-4	-	TGTGCCAGAGGGGACAGGAATAATGAAAAACTGTTTTTT	CARGDRNNEKLFF
TRBV30	-	14	TRBJ1-3	-	TGTGCCTGGAGTGTAAAGAGCTCTGGAAACACCATATATTTT	CAWSVKSSGNTIYF
TRBV27	-	14	TRBJ2-1	-	TGTGCCAGCAGTTTTTGGGGCTCGGACAATGAGCAGTTCTTC	CASSFWGSDNEQFF